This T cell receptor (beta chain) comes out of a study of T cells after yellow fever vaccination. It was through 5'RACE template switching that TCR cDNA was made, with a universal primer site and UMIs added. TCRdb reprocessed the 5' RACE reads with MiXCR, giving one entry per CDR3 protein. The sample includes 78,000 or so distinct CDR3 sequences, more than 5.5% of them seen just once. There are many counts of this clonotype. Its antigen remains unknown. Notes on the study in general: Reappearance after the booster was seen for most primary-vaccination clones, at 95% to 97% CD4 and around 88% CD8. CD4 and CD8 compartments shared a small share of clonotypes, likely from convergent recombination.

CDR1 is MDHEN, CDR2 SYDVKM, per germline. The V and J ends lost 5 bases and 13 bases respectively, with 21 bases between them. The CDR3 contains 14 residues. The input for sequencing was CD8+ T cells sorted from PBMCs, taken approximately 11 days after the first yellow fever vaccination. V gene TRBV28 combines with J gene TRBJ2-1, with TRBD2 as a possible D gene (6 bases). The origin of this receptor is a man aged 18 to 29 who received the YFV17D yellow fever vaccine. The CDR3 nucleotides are TGTGCCAGCAGTCGGGCGGGGCCCTCTATGGGTCAGTTCTTC. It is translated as CASSRAGPSMGQFF.